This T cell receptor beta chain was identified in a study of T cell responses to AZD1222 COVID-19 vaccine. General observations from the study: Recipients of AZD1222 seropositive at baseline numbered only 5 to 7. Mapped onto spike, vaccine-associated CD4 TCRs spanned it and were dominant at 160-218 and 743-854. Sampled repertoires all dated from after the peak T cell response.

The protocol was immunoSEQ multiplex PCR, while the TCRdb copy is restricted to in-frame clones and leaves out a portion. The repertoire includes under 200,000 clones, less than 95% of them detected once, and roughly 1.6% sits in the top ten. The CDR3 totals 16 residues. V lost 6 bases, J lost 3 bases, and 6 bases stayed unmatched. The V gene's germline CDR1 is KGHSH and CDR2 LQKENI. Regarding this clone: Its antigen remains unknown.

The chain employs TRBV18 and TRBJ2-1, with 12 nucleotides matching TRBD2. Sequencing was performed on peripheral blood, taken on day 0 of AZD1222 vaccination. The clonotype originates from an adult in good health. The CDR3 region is CASSRTSGDNYNEQFF. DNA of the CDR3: TGTGCCAGCTCCCGGACTAGCGGGGACAACTACAATGAGCAGTTCTTC.